One and the same sample provided the 30 T cell receptor beta chains below, sequenced in a study of shared clonotypes between healthy human individuals. Sequencing used immunoSEQ multiplex PCR; TCRdb keeps in-frame clones, though not all of them. Of around 1.9 million clones in the sample, 93% were seen once. Cells designated naive CD8 were CD45RO-negative and were positively selected for CCR7, with terminally differentiated effector memory CD45RA+ cells excluded. The sample comprised naive CD8+ T cells from PBMCs. The receptors derive from a man between 18 and 35 years old in good health. Some clones in this sample may be carry-over from other donors' samples.

The chain joins TRBV9 to TRBJ2-3; 14 bases are a match to TRBD2. V lost 3 bases, J lost 3 bases, and 6 bases stayed unmatched. The germline V gene encodes CDR1 SGDLS and CDR2 YYNGEE. The CDR3 has 17 amino acids. CDR3 amino acids: CASSGLAGGIATDTQYF. CDR3 sequence (DNA): TGTGCCAGCAGCGGACTAGCGGGAGGGATTGCGACAGATACGCAGTATTTT.

The DNA for the CDR3 is TGTGCCACCAGCAGTCCGGGACACTCCTTATACGAGCAGTACTTC. It encodes CATSSPGHSLYEQYF. The gene calls are TRBV15 and TRBJ2-7, with a weak D call TRBD1 (6 bases). This CDR3 spans 15 amino acids. Trimming removed 3 bases from V and 4 bases from J, with 16 bases in between. Germline V CDR1 and CDR2: LNHNV, YYDKDF (reference sequence).

Concerning this clone itself: Different DNA sequences within this sample yield the same CDR3. The chain combines TRBV12-5 with TRBJ2-7; D not resolved. Germline V gives CDR1 LGHNT, CDR2 FRNRAP. This CDR3 is 12 amino acids long. The ends were cut back, 2 bases at V and 5 bases at J, with 7 bases in the middle. Written as DNA, the CDR3 is TGTGCTAGTGGTTTGTCTCGGGACGAGCAGTACTTC. It translates to CASGLSRDEQYF.

This clone was found a few times. The chain uses TRBV28 and TRBJ1-1, with D hard to call. In germline, CDR1 is MDHEN, CDR2 SYDVKM. V was cut by 5 bases and J by 0 bases, with 13 bases left in between. The CDR3 has 15 amino acids. CDR3 loop: CASSPSRQLNTEAFF. CDR3 sequence (DNA): TGTGCCAGCAGTCCCTCTAGGCAGCTGAACACTGAAGCTTTCTTT.

The J gene is TRBJ2-7, the V gene TRBV5-6; the match to TRBD1 covers 9 bases. CDR3 size: 14 residues. Per the germline V gene, CDR1 is SGHDT and CDR2 is YYEEEE. V was clipped by 3 bases and J by 2 bases; unmatched bases: 3. This CDR3 reads CASSSWTGAYEQYF. The DNA of the CDR3 is TGTGCCAGCAGCTCATGGACAGGGGCCTACGAGCAGTACTTC. Together with reference TRBV5-6 and TRBJ2-7, the CDR3 gives the full variable domain: DAGVTQSPTHLIKTRGQQVTLRCSPKSGHDTVSWYQQALGQGPQFIFQYYEEEERQRGNFPDRFSGHQFPNYSSELNVNALLLGDSALYLCASSSWTGAYEQYFGPGTRLTVT.

The genes are TRBV11-2 and TRBJ2-1; 8 positions agree with TRBD2. CDR3 length: 14 residues. The trim removed 6 bases at V and 6 bases at J, leaving 7 bases unmatched. Per germline, CDR1 SGHAT and CDR2 FQNNGV. The CDR3: CASRLGREGNEQFF. The DNA of the CDR3 is TGTGCCAGCAGGCTGGGTCGGGAGGGCAATGAGCAGTTCTTC.

A word on this clone: Other DNA sequences in the sample encode the same CDR3. V is TRBV19 and J is TRBJ1-1; D is unresolved. CDR1 LNHDA and CDR2 SQIVND come from the germline V gene (reference sequence). This CDR3 has 12 residues. V lost 6 bases and J lost 2, with 7 bases in between. The CDR3 DNA reads TGTGCCAGTAGCCTAGGCAACACTGAAGCTTTCTTT. Translating gives CASSLGNTEAFF.

V is TRBV28 and J is TRBJ2-5; D gene ambiguous. Trimming took off 6 bases at V and 6 bases at J, with 14 bases between the two ends. CDR3 size: 13 residues. CDR1 and CDR2 from the germline V gene are MDHEN and SYDVKM. The CDR3 sequence: CASSRPRRQTQYF. CDR3 DNA: TGTGCCAGCAGCCGACCCCGCAGGCAGACCCAGTACTTC.

Concerning this clone: Compared with germline, one end of the junction differs, possibly owing to a read error. The V gene is TRBV20-1, the J gene TRBJ2-3, with TRBD1 matching over 8 bases. CDR1 and CDR2 (germline): DFQATT, SNEGSKA (reference sequence). The CDR3 has 11 residues. CDR3 sequence reads: CSAREQGVILF. The DNA for the CDR3 is TGCAGTGCTAGGGAACAGGGGGTCATCCTTTTT.

The chain employs TRBV4-3 and TRBJ2-1; D could derive from TRBD1 or TRBD2 (5 bases each). The V and J ends lost 0 bases and 5 bases respectively, with 20 bases between them. CDR3 size: 18 residues. CDR1 is LGHNA, CDR2 YSLEER, per germline. The CDR3, as DNA: TGCGCCAGCAGCCAAGACGGGGCACTTCCACAATTAAACAATGAGCAGTTCTTC. Amino acids: CASSQDGALPQLNNEQFF.

The CDR3 DNA reads TGTGCCACGGGGAAGGGGGCAAGTAATGAAAAACTGTTTTTT. It encodes CATGKGASNEKLFF. The rearrangement joins TRBV27 to TRBJ1-4; 7 bases align to TRBD1. The trim removed 10 bases at V and 4 bases at J, leaving 9 bases unmatched. The CDR3 length is 14 residues. Germline CDR1 reads MNHEY; CDR2 reads SMNVEV (reference sequence).

The chain's CDR3 is CASSQWAGGGEQYF. CDR3 in DNA: TGTGCCAGCAGTCAATGGGCGGGGGGCGGCGAGCAGTACTTC. V gene TRBV6-5 combines with J gene TRBJ2-7; 8 bases map to TRBD2. This CDR3 is built from 14 residues. V lost 5 bases and J lost 6; bases outside the gene matches: 9. Germline CDR1 MNHEY, CDR2 SVGAGI.

This clone has just one count. CDR3 amino acids: CASSLARGVGYEQYF. DNA of the CDR3: TGTGCCAGCAGCTTAGCCAGGGGCGTTGGCTACGAGCAGTACTTC. The J gene is TRBJ2-7, the V gene TRBV7-8, with D maybe TRBD1 (6 bases). The germline CDR1 and CDR2 sequences are SGHVS and FQNEAQ. V was shortened by 0 bases and J by 3 bases, with 12 bases between the two germline ends. There are 15 residues in the CDR3.

The chain recombines TRBV7-2 with TRBJ2-1; D not resolved. CDR3 length: 15 amino acids. Germline V CDR1 and CDR2: SGHTA, FQGNSA. The V and J ends lost 1 base and 1 base respectively, with 8 bases between them. CDR3 protein: CASSLVSSSYNEQFF. In DNA form, the CDR3 reads TGTGCCAGCAGCTTAGTCTCGAGTTCCTACAATGAGCAGTTCTTC.

This sequence joins TRBV18 and TRBJ2-7; D might be TRBD1 (6 bases). The CDR3 has 14 amino acids. Trimming stripped 4 bases from V and 3 bases from J, with 13 bases between. Germline values: CDR1 KGHSH, CDR2 LQKENI. CDR3 DNA sequence: TGTGCCAGCTCACAGCTACAGGGTTACTACGAGCAGTACTTC. Encoded protein: CASSQLQGYYEQYF.

The V and J genes are TRBV28 and TRBJ1-1; D not certain. The germline gives CDR1 MDHEN, CDR2 SYDVKM. Trimming removed 8 bases from V and 1 base from J, with 11 bases in between. The CDR3 has 13 residues. CDR3 in amino acids: CASSRTPNTEAFF. The CDR3 DNA follows: TGTGCCAGCTCGAGGACCCCGAACACTGAAGCTTTCTTT.

The CDR3 DNA reads TGTGCCAGCAGTTACGGGACAGGGGGTTCGAATCAGCCCCAGCATTTT. Its translation: CASSYGTGGSNQPQHF. V is TRBV6-6 and J is TRBJ1-5, with 11 bases fitting TRBD1. The CDR3 totals 16 residues. V shed 2 bases, J shed 4 bases, and the junction held 4 bases outside the gene matches. Germline lookup yields CDR1 MNHNY and CDR2 SVGAGI (reference sequence).

CDR3 region: CATSRDLEDSGNTIYF. The DNA for the CDR3 is TGTGCCACCAGCAGAGATCTTGAGGACTCTGGAAACACCATATATTTT. The V call is TRBV15, the J call TRBJ1-3, with no clear D. The germline CDR1 and CDR2 sequences are LNHNV and YYDKDF (reference sequence). This CDR3 region has 16 residues. V was clipped by 0 bases and J by 0 bases, with 9 bases between them.

This rearrangement joins TRBV2 to TRBJ1-5; 10 nucleotides match TRBD1. Germline loops: CDR1 SNHLY, CDR2 FYNNEI. J gave up 2 bases and V 3 bases, and 4 bases lay outside the gene matches. There are 16 residues in the CDR3. The CDR3 coding sequence is TGTGCCAGCAGTGAGAGACAGGGGGCTGGCAATCAGCCCCAGCATTTT. Protein: CASSERQGAGNQPQHF. The whole variable domain, filled in from reference TRBV2 and TRBJ1-5, reads EPEVTQTPSHQVTQMGQEVILRCVPISNHLYFYWYRQILGQKVEFLVSFYNNEISEKSEIFDDQFSVERPDGSNFTLKIRSTKLEDSAMYFCASSERQGAGNQPQHFGDGTRLSIL.

The rearrangement joins TRBV10-1 to TRBJ2-7; 8 bases line up with TRBD2. The CDR3 consists of 12 residues. Trimming cost V 6 bases and J 4 bases; bases outside gene matches: 2. CDR1 and CDR2 from the germline V gene are WNHNN and SYGVQD (reference sequence). CDR3 protein: CASRAGAYEQYF. The DNA of the CDR3 is TGCGCCAGCAGAGCGGGAGCGTACGAGCAGTACTTC.

The rearrangement joins TRBV20-1 to TRBJ1-1; TRBD1 aligns across 8 bases. The ends lost 5 bases at V and 8 bases at J; junction bases unmatched: 1. Per the germline V gene, CDR1 is DFQATT and CDR2 is SNEGSKA (reference sequence). The CDR3 runs 10 residues. Here the CDR3 DNA reads TGCAGTGCTGGACAGGGAGAAGCTTTCTTT. Its protein is CSAGQGEAFF.

CDR3 protein: CASSYGEPQHF. In nucleotides, the CDR3 is TGTGCCAGCAGTTACGGTGAGCCCCAGCATTTT. The chain uses TRBV6-6 and TRBJ1-5; D is unresolved. V was trimmed by 2 bases and J by 8 bases, leaving 4 bases between them. The CDR3 loop spans 11 amino acids. Germline V lookup: CDR1 MNHNY, CDR2 SVGAGI (reference sequence).

The gene calls are TRBV4-1 and TRBJ2-6; possible D gene TRBD1, 5 bases. CDR1 MGHRA and CDR2 YSYEKL come from the germline V gene. There are 15 residues in the CDR3. Trimming shortened V by 2 bases and J by 0 bases, and 5 bases separated the two germline ends. In DNA form, the CDR3 reads TGCGCCAGCAGCCAACAGGGCTCTGGGGCCAACGTCCTGACTTTC. It is translated as CASSQQGSGANVLTF.

This clone was detected a few times. V and J are TRBV5-5 and TRBJ2-2, with a weak D call TRBD1 (5 bases). The CDR3 spans 16 residues. From germline, CDR1 is SGHKS and CDR2 YYEKEE (reference sequence). Trimming left V 1 base short and J 1 base short, with 11 bases between. CDR3 bases: TGTGCCAGCAGCTTGCGTGACAGCCGGAACACCGGGGAGCTGTTTTTT. This gives the protein CASSLRDSRNTGELFF.

The V gene is TRBV7-8, the J gene TRBJ2-1; tentatively, D is TRBD1 (6 bases). The V end was cut by 0 bases, the J end by 8 bases, with 11 bases between. Germline CDR1 is SGHVS and CDR2 is FQNEAQ. The CDR3 contains 14 residues. This CDR3 reads CASSLAGGLYEQFF. As DNA, the CDR3 is TGTGCCAGCAGCTTAGCTGGGGGCCTCTATGAGCAGTTCTTC.

The chain employs TRBV2 and TRBJ2-7, with D unresolved. CDR3 length equals 14 residues. The V end was cut by 0 bases, the J end by 0 bases, with 6 bases between. CDR1 and CDR2 from the germline V gene are SNHLY and FYNNEI. The DNA for the CDR3 is TGTGCCAGCAGTGAAGCCGGGCCCTCCTACGAGCAGTACTTC. It encodes CASSEAGPSYEQYF.

The gene calls are TRBV28 and TRBJ1-2; D remains unclear. Germline-derived CDR1 and CDR2 are MDHEN and SYDVKM. V lost 5 bases, J lost 4 bases, and 8 bases lay in between. This CDR3 has 12 residues. The CDR3 spells CASSSWTYGYTF. The CDR3 DNA reads as TGTGCCAGCAGTAGCTGGACCTATGGCTACACCTTC.

V and J are TRBV5-1 and TRBJ2-7, with a weak D call TRBD2 (6 bases). V was cut by 1 base and J by 3 bases, with 17 bases left in between. Germline CDR1 SGHRS, CDR2 YFSETQ. The CDR3 is 16 residues long. CDR3 in amino acids: CASSLHRAGPNYEQYF. The CDR3, as DNA: TGCGCCAGCAGCTTGCATCGGGCGGGACCAAACTACGAGCAGTACTTC. The whole variable domain, remainder taken from reference TRBV5-1 and TRBJ2-7, is KAGVTQTPRYLIKTRGQQVTLSCSPISGHRSVSWYQQTPGQGLQFLFEYFSETQRNKGNFPGRFSGRQFSNSRSEMNVSTLELGDSALYLCASSLHRAGPNYEQYFGPGTRLTVT.

CDR3 DNA sequence: TGTGCCAGCAGTGAAGTTGTCGACGGGGAGGGGTCCTACAATGAGCAGTTCTTC. Its protein product is CASSEVVDGEGSYNEQFF. The chain combines TRBV6-1 with TRBJ2-1; 7 bases fit TRBD2. The germline V gene has CDR1 MNHNS and CDR2 SASEGT. After removal of 1 base from V and 1 base from J, the junction contained 10 bases not matched to a gene. The CDR3 runs 18 residues.

This clone has more than one count but fewer than ten. This chain uses TRBV27 with TRBJ1-5; perhaps TRBD1 as D (5 bases). This CDR3 spans 14 amino acids. The V end lost 5 bases, the J end lost 2 bases, and 10 bases lay between the germline ends. From germline, CDR1 is MNHEY and CDR2 SMNVEV (reference sequence). The CDR3 spells CASSGQGGNQPQHF. For the CDR3, the DNA is TGTGCCAGCAGTGGGCAGGGCGGCAATCAGCCCCAGCATTTT.